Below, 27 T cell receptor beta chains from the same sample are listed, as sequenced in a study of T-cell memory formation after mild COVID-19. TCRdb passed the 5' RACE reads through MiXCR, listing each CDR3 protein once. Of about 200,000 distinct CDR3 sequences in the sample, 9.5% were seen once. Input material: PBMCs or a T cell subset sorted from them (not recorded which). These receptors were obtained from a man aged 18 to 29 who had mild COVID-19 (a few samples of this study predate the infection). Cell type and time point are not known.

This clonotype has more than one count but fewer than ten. This CDR3 is CASSYSGEGYTF. The CDR3 nucleotides are TGTGCCAGCAGTTACTCAGGGGAAGGCTACACCTTC. The J gene is TRBJ1-2, the V gene TRBV6-5; possible D gene TRBD1, 5 bases. This CDR3 has 12 amino acids. V lost 0 bases and J lost 8, with 7 bases in between. Germline V gene sequence: CDR1 MNHEY, CDR2 SVGAGI.

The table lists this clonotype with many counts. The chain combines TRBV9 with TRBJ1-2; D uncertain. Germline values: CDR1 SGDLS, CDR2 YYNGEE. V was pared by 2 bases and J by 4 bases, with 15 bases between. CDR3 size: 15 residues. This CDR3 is CASSVGSRSGYGYTF. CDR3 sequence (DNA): TGTGCCAGCAGCGTCGGATCAAGGTCTGGCTATGGCTACACCTTC.

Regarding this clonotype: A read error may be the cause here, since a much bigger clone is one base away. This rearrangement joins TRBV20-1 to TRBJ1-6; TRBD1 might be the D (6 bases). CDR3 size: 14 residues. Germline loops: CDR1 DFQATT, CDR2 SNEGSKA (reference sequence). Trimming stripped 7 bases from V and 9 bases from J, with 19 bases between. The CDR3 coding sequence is TGCAGTGATAGTCCCGGGGGCGGCGGTTCACCCCTCCACTTT. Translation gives CSDSPGGGGSPLHF.

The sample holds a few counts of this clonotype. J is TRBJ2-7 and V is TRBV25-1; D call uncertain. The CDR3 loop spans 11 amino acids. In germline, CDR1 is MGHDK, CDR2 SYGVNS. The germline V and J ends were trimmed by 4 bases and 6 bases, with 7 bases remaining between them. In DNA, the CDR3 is TGTGCCAGCAGTGTCAATCGCGAGCAGTACTTC. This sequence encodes CASSVNREQYF.

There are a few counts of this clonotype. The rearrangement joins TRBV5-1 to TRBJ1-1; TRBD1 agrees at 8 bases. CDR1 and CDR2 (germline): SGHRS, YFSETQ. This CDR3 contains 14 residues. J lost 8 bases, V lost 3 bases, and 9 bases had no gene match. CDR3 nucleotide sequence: TGCGCCAGCAGCTCCGGACAGGGACTTTCCGAAGCTTTCTTT. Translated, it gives CASSSGQGLSEAFF.

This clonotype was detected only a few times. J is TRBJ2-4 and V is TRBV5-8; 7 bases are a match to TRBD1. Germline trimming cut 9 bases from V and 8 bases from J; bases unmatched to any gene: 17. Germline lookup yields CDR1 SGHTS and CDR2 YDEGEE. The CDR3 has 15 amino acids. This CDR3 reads CATRPGQIATDIQYF. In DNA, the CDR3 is TGTGCCACCCGACCGGGACAGATAGCCACTGACATTCAGTACTTC.

The CDR3 sequence is CSAPDRDSLSYGYTF. The DNA for the CDR3 is TGCAGTGCCCCGGACAGGGACAGCCTTTCATATGGCTACACCTTC. The J gene is TRBJ1-2, the V gene TRBV20-1, with 8 bases identical to TRBD1. The germline gives CDR1 DFQATT, CDR2 SNEGSKA (reference sequence). This CDR3 has 15 residues. Losses at the gene ends were 6 bases for V and 5 bases for J; bases not matched to a gene: 14.

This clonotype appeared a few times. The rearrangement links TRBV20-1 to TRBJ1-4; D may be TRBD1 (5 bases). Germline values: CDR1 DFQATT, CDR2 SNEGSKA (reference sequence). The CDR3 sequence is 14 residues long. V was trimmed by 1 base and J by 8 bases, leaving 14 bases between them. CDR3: CSARGGEPREKLFF. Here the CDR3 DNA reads TGCAGTGCTAGAGGGGGGGAGCCGAGGGAAAAACTGTTTTTT.

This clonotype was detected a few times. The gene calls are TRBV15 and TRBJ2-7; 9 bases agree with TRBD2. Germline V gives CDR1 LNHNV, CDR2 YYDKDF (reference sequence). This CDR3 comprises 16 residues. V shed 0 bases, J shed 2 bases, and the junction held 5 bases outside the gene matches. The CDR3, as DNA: TGTGCCACCAGCAGAGATTCGGCTAGCGGGGCCTACGAGCAGTACTTC. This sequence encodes CATSRDSASGAYEQYF.

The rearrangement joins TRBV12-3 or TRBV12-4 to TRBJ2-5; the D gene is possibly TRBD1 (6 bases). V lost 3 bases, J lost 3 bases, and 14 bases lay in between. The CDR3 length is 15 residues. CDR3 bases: TGTGCCAGCAGTTTCAGTCGGGGACAAAAAGAGACCCAGTACTTC. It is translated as CASSFSRGQKETQYF.

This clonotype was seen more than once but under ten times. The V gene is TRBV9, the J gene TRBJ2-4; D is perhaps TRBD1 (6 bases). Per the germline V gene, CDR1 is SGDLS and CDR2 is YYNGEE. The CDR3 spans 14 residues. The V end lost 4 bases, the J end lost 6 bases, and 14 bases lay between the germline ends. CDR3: CASSQDGRGNIQYF. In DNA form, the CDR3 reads TGTGCCAGCAGCCAGGACGGCAGGGGAAACATTCAGTACTTC.

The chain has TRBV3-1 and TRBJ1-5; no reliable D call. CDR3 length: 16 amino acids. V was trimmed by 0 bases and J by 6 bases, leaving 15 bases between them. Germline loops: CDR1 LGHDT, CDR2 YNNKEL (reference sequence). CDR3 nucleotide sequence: TGTGCCAGCAGCCAAGATGGCGGTCCGGGAGGTCAGCCCCAGCATTTT. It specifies CASSQDGGPGGQPQHF.

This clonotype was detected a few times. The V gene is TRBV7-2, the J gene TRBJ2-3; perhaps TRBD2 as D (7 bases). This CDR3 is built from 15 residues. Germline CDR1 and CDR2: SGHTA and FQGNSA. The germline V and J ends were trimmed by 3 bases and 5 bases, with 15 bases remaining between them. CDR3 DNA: TGTGCCAGCAGCTTCTGGGGGGGGGGCCTAGATACGCAGTATTTT. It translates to CASSFWGGGLDTQYF.

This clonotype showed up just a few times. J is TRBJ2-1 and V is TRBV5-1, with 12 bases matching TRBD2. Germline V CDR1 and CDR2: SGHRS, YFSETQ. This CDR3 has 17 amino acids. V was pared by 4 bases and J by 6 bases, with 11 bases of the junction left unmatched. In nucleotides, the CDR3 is TGCGCCAGCAGCCCTAGACTAGCGGGGGCATTCCCCAATGAGCAGTTCTTC. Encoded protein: CASSPRLAGAFPNEQFF.

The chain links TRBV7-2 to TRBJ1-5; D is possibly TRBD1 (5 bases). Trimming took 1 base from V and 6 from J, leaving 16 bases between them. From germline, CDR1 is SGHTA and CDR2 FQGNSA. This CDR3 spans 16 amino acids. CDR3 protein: CASSLGPPGRGQPQHF. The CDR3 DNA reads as TGTGCCAGCAGCTTAGGGCCCCCAGGGAGAGGTCAGCCCCAGCATTTT.

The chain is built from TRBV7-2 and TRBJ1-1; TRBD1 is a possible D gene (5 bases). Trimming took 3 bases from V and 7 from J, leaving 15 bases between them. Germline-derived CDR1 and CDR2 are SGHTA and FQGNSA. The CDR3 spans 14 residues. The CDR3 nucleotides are TGTGCCAGCAGCTTTACTCAGGGCCGTCTTGAAGCTTTCTTT. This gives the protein CASSFTQGRLEAFF. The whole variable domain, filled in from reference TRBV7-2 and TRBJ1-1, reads GAGVSQSPSNKVTEKGKDVELRCDPISGHTALYWYRQSLGQGLEFLIYFQGNSAPDKSGLPSDRFSAERTGGSVSTLTIQRTQQEDSAVYLCASSFTQGRLEAFFGQGTRLTVV.

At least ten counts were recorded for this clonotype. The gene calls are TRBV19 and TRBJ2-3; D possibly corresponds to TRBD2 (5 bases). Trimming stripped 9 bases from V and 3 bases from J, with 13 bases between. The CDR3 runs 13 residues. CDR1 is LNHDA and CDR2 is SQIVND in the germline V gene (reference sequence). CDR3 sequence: CASRRSATDTQYF. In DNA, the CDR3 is TGTGCCAGCCGGAGGTCGGCTACAGATACGCAGTATTTT.

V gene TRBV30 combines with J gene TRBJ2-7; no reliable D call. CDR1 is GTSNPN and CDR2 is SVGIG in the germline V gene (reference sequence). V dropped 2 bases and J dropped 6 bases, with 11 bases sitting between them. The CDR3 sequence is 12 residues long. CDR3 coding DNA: TGTGCCTGGAGTCTTCAAACGGGCGAGCAGTACTTC. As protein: CAWSLQTGEQYF.

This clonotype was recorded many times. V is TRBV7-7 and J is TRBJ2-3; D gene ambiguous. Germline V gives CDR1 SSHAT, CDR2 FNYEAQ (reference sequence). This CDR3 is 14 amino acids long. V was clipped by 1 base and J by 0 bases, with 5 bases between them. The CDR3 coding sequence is TGTGCCAGCAGCTTAGGTTCTAGCACAGATACGCAGTATTTT. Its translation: CASSLGSSTDTQYF.

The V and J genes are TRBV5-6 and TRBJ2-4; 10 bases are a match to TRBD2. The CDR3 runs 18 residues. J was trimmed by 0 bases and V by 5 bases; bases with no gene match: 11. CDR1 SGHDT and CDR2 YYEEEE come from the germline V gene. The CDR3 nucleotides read TGTGCCAGCAGTTACGCGACTAGCGGGTCTTTAGCCAAAAACATTCAGTACTTC. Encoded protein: CASSYATSGSLAKNIQYF.

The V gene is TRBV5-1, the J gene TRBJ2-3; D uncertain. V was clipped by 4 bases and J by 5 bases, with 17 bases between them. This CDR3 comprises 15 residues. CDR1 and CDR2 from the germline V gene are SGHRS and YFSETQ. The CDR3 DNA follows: TGCGCCAGCAGCCCGGATTTTTCATCAAGAGATACGCAGTATTTT. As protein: CASSPDFSSRDTQYF. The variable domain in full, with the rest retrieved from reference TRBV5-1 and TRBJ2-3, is KAGVTQTPRYLIKTRGQQVTLSCSPISGHRSVSWYQQTPGQGLQFLFEYFSETQRNKGNFPGRFSGRQFSNSRSEMNVSTLELGDSALYLCASSPDFSSRDTQYFGPGTRLTVL.

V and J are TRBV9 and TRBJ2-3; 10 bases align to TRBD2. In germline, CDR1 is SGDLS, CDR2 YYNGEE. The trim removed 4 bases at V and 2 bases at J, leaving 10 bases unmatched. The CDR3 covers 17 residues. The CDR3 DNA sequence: TGTGCCAGCAGCATAGACGCACTAGCGGGGAACACAGATACGCAGTATTTT. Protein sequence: CASSIDALAGNTDTQYF.

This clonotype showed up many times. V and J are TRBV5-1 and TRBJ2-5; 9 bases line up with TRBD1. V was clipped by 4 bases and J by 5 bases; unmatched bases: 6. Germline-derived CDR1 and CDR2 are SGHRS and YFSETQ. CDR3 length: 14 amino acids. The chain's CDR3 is CASSGGQGAETQYF. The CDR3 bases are TGCGCCAGCAGCGGGGGACAGGGTGCGGAGACCCAGTACTTC. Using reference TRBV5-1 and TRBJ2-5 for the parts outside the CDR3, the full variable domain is KAGVTQTPRYLIKTRGQQVTLSCSPISGHRSVSWYQQTPGQGLQFLFEYFSETQRNKGNFPGRFSGRQFSNSRSEMNVSTLELGDSALYLCASSGGQGAETQYFGPGTRLLVL.

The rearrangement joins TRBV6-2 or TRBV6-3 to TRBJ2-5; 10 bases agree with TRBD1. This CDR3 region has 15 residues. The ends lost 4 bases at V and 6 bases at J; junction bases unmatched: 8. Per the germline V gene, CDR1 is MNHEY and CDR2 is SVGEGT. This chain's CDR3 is CASSSHRDRGQTQYF. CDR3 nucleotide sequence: TGTGCCAGCAGTTCTCACCGGGACAGGGGACAGACCCAGTACTTC.

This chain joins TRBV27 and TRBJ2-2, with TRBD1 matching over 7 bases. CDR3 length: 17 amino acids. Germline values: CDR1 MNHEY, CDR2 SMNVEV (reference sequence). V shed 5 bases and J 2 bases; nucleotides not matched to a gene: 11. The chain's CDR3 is CASSLSRQGVNTGELFF. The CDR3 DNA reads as TGTGCCAGCAGTCTCTCCCGACAGGGCGTTAACACCGGGGAGCTGTTTTTT.

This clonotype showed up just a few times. CDR3 nucleotides: TGCGCCAGCAGCTTGGTGGGTATAGCCAAAAACATTCAGTACTTC. This encodes CASSLVGIAKNIQYF. The chain is built from TRBV5-1 and TRBJ2-4, with unresolved D. Germline CDR1 reads SGHRS; CDR2 reads YFSETQ. The CDR3 length is 15 residues. V shed 0 bases and J shed 0 bases, with 7 bases lying between them.

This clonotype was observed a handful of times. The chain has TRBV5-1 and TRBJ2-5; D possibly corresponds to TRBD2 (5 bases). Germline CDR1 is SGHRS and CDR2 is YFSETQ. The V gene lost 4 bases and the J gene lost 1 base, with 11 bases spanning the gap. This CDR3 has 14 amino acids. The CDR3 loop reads CASSSYSVQETQYF. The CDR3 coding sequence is TGCGCCAGCAGCAGCTATAGCGTCCAAGAGACCCAGTACTTC.